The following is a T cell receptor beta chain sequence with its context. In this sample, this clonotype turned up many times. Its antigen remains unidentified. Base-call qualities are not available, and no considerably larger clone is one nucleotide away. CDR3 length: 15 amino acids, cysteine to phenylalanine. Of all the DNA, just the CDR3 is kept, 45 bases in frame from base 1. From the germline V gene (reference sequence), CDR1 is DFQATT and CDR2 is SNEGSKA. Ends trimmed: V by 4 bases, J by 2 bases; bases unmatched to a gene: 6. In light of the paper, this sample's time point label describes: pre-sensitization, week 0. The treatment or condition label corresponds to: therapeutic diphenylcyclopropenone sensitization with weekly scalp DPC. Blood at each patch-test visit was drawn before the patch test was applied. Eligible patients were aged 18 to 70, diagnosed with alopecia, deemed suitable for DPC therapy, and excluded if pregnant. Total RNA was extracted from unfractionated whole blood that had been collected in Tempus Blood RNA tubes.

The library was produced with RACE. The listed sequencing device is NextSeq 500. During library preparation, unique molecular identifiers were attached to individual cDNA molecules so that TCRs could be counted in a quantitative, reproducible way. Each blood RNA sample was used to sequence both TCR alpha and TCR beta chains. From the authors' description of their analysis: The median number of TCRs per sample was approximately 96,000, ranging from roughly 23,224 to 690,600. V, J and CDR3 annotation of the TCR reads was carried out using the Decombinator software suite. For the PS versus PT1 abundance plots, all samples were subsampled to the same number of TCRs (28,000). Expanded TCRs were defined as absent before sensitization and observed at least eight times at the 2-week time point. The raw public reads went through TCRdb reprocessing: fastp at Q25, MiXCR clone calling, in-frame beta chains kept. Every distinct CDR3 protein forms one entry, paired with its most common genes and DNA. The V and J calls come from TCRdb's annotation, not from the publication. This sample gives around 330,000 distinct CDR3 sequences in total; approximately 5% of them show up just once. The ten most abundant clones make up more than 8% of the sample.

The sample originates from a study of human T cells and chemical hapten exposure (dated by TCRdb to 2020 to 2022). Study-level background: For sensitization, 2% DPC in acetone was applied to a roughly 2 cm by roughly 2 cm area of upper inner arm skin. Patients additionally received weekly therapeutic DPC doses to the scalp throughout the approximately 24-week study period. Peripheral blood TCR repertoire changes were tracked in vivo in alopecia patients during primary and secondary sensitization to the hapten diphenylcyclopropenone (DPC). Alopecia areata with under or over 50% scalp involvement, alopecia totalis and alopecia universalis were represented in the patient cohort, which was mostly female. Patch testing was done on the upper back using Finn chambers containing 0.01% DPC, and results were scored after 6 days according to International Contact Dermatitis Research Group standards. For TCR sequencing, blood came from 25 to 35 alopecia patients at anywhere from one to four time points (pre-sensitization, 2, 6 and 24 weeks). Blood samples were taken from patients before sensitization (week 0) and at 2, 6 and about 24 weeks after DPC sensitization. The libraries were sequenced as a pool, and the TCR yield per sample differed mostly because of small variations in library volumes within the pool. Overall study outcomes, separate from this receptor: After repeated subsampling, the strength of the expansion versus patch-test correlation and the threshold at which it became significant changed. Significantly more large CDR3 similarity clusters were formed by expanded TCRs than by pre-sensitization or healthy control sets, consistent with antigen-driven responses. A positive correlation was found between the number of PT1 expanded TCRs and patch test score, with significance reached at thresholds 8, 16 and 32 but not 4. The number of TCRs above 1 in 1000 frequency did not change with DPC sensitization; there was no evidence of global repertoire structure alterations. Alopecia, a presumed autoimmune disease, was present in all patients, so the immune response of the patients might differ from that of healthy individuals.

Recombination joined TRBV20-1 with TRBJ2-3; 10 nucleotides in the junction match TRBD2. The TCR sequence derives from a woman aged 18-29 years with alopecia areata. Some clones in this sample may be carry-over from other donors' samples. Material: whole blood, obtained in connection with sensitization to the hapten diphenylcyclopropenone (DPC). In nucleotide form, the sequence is TGCAGTGCTACTCCTCTAGCGGGGGCCACAGATACGCAGTATTTT. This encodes CSATPLAGATDTQYF.